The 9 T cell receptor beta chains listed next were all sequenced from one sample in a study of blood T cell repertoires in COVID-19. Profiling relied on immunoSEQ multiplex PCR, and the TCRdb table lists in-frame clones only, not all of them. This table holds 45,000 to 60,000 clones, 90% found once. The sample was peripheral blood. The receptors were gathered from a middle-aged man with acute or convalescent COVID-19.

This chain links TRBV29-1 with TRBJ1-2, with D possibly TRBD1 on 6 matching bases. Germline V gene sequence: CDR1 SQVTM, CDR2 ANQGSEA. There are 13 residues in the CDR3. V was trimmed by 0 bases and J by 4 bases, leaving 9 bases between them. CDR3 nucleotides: TGCAGCGTTGAAGATGGGGGCGGCTATGGCTACACCTTC. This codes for CSVEDGGGYGYTF.

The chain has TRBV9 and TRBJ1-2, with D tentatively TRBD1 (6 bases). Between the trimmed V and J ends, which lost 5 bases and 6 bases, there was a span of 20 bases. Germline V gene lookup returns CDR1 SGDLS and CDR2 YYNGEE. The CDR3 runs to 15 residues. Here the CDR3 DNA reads TGTGCCAGCAGTCCTTACAATCCAGGGGCTCATGGCTACACCTTC. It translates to CASSPYNPGAHGYTF.

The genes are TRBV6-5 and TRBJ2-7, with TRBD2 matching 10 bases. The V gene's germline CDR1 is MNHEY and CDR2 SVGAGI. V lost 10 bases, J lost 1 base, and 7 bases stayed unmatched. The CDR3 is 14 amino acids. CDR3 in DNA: TGTGCCACCCCGGGACTAGCGCCGTCCTACGAGCAGTACTTC. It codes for CATPGLAPSYEQYF.

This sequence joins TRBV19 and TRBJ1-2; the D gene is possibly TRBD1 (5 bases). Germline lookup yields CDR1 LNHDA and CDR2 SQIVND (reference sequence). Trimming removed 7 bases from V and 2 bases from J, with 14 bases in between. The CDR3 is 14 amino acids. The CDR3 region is CASNGGRANYGYTF. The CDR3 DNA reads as TGTGCCAGTAATGGTGGCAGGGCAAACTATGGCTACACCTTC.

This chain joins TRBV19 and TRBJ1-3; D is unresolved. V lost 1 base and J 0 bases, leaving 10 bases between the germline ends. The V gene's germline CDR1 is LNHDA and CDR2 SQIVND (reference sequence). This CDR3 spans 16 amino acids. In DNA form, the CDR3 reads TGTGCCAGTAGTATAGTCGCGGGGAGCTCTGGAAACACCATATATTTT. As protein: CASSIVAGSSGNTIYF.

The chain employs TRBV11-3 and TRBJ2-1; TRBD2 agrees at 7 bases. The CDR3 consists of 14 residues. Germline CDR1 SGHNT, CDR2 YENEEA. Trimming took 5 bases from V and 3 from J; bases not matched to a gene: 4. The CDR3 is CASSPSGNYNEQFF. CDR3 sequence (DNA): TGTGCCAGCAGCCCGAGCGGGAACTACAATGAGCAGTTCTTC.

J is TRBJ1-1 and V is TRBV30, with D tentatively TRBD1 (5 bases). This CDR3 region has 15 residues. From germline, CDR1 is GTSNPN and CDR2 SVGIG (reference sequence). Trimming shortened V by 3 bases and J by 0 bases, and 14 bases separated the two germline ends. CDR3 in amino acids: CAWRGVQGMNTEAFF. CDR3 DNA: TGTGCCTGGAGGGGTGTTCAGGGCATGAACACTGAAGCTTTCTTT.

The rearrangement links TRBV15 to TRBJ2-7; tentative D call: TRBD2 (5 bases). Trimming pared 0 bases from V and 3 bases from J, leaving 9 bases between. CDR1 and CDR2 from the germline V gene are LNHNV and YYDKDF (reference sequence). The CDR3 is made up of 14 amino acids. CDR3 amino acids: CATSRDLGVYEQYF. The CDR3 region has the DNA TGTGCCACCAGCAGAGATCTCGGGGTCTACGAGCAGTACTTC.

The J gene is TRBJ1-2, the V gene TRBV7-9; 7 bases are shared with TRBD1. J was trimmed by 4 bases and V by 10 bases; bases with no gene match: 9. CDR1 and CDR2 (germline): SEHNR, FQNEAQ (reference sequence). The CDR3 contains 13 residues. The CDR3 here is CATRGDRTYGYTF. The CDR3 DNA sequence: TGTGCCACCCGCGGGGACAGAACCTATGGCTACACCTTC. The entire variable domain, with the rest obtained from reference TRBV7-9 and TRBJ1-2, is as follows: DTGVSQNPRHKITKRGQNVTFRCDPISEHNRLYWYRQTLGQGPEFLTYFQNEAQLEKSRLLSDRFSAERPKGSFSTLEIQRTEQGDSAMYLCATRGDRTYGYTFGSGTRLTVV.